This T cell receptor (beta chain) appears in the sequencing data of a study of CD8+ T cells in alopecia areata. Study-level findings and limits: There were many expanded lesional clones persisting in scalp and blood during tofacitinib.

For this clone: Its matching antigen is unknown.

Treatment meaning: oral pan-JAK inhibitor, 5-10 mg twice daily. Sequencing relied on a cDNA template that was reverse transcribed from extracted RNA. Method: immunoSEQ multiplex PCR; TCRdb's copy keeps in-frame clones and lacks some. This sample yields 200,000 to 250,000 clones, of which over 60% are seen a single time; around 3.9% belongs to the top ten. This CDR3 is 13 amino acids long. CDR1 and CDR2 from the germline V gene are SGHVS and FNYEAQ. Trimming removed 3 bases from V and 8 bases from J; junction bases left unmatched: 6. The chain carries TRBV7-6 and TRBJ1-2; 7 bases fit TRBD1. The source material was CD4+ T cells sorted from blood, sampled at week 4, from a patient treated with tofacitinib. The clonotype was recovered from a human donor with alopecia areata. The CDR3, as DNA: TGTGCCAGCAGCTTGGACAGGATCGGGGGCTACACCTTC. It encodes CASSLDRIGGYTF.